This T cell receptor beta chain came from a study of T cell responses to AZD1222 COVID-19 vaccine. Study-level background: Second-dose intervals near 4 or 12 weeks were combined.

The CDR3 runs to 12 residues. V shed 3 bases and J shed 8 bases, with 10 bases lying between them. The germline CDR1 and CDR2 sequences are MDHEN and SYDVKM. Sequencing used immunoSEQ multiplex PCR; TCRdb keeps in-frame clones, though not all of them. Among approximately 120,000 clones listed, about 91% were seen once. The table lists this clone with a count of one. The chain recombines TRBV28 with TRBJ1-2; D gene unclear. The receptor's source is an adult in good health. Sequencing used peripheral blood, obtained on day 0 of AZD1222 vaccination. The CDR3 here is CASSLSLGGYTF. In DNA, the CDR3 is TGTGCCAGCAGTTTGTCCCTGGGGGGCTACACCTTC.